Described below is a single T cell receptor (beta chain) sequence and its context. This entry is derived from a study of tumor T cells in aggressive B-cell lymphoma. V lost 5 bases to trimming and J lost 9 bases; unmatched junction nucleotides: 11. Per the germline V gene, CDR1 is MNHEY and CDR2 is SVGAGI. The CDR3 contains 15 residues. Sequenced by immunoSEQ multiplex PCR; TCRdb stores in-frame clones only, minus some. The data show approximately 2,000 clones, 70% to 90% seen once. What was sequenced was tumor tissue. This receptor was obtained from an adult with diffuse large B cell lymphoma. V usage is TRBV6-5 and J usage is TRBJ2-1; 9 bases fit TRBD2. CDR3 residues: CASSPSSGSNFEQFF. CDR3 DNA: TGTGCCAGCAGTCCGAGTAGCGGGAGTAACTTTGAGCAGTTCTTC.